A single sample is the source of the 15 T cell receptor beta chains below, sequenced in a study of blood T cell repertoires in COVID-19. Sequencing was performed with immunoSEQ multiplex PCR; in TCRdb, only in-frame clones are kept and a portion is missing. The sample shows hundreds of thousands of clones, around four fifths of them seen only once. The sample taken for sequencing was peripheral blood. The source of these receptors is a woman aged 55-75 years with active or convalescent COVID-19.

CDR3 in amino acids: CASSPGLLAGEQFF. The CDR3, as DNA: TGTGCCAGCTCACCAGGATTACTAGCGGGGGAGCAGTTCTTC. This sequence joins TRBV18 and TRBJ2-1, with 10 bases fitting TRBD2. There are 14 residues in the CDR3. The J segment lost 10 bases and the V segment lost 2 bases, leaving 5 bases of the junction unmatched. Germline CDR1 and CDR2: KGHSH and LQKENI.

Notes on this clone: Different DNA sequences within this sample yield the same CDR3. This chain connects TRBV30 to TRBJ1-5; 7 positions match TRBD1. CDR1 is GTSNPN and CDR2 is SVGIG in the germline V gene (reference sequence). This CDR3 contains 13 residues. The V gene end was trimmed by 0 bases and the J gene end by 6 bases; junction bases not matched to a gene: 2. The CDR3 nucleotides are TGTGCCTGGAGTGTACAGGGGCGTCAGCCCCAGCATTTT. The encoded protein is CAWSVQGRQPQHF.

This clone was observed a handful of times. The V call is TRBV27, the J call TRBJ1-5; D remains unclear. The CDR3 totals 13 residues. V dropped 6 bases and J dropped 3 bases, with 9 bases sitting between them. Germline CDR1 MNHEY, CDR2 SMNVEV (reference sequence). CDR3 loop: CASSRGNNQPQHF. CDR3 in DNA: TGTGCCAGCAGCCGAGGGAACAATCAGCCCCAGCATTTT.

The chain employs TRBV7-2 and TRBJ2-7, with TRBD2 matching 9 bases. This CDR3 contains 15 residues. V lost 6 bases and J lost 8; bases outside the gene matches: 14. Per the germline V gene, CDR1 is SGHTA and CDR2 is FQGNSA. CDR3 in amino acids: CASRLTWLAGSKQYF. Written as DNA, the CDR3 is TGTGCCAGCAGACTAACGTGGCTAGCGGGGAGCAAGCAGTACTTC.

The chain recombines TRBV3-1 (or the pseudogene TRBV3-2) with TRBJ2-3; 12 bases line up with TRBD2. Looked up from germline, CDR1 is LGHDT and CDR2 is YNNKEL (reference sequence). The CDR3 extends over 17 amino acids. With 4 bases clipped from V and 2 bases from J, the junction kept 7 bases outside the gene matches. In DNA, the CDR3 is TGTGCCAGCAGCCTGGGGCTAGCGGGGGGGCCCACAGATACGCAGTATTTT. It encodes CASSLGLAGGPTDTQYF.

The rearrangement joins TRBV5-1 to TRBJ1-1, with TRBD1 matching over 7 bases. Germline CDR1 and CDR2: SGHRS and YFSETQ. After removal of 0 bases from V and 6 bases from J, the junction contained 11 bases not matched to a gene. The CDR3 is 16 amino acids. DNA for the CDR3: TGCGCCAGCAGCTTGGGAAAGGACAGGATAAGCGCTGAAGCTTTCTTT. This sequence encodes CASSLGKDRISAEAFF.

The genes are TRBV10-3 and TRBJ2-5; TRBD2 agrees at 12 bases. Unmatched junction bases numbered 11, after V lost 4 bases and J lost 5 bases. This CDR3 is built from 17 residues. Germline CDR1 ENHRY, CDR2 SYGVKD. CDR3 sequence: CAISVSSGGAYLETQYF. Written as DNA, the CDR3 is TGTGCCATCAGTGTTTCTAGCGGGGGGGCCTATTTGGAGACCCAGTACTTC.

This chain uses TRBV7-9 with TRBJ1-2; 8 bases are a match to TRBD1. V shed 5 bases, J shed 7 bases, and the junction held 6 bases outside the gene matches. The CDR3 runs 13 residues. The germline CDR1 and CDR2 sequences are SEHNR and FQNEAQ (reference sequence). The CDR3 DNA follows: TGTGCCAGCAGCGCTACAACAGGGGGTGGCTACACCTTC. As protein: CASSATTGGGYTF.

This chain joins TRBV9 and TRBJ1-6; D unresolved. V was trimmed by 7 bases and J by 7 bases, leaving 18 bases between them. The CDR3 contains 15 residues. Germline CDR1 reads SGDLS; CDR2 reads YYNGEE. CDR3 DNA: TGTGCCAGCCGTCGGGAGGGATCGGAAAATTCACCCCTCCACTTT. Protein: CASRREGSENSPLHF.

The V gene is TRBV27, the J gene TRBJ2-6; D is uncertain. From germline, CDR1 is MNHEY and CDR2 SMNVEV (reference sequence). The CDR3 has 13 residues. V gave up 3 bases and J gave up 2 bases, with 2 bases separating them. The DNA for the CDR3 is TGTGCCAGCAGTTTCGCTGGGGCCAACGTCCTGACTTTC. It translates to CASSFAGANVLTF.

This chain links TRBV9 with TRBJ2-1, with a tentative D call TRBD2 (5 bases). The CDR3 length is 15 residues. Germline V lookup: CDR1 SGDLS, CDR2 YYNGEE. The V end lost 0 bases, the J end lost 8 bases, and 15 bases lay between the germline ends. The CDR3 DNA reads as TGTGCCAGCAGCGTAGCCCCCCGGACTGGCCATGAGCAGTTCTTC. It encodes CASSVAPRTGHEQFF.

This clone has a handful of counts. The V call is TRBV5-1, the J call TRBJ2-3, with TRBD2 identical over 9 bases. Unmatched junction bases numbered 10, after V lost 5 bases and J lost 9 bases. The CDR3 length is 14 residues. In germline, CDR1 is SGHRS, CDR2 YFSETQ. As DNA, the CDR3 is TGCGCCAGCAGGGCGGGGGGGCCTTTGGAGACGCAGTATTTT. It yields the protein CASRAGGPLETQYF. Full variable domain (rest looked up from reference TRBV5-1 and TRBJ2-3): KAGVTQTPRYLIKTRGQQVTLSCSPISGHRSVSWYQQTPGQGLQFLFEYFSETQRNKGNFPGRFSGRQFSNSRSEMNVSTLELGDSALYLCASRAGGPLETQYFGPGTRLTVL.

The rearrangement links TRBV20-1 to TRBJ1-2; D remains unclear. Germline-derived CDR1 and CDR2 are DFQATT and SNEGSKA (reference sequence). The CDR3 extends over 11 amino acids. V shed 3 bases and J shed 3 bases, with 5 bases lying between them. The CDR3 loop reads CSARAYYGYTF. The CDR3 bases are TGCAGTGCTAGGGCATACTATGGCTACACCTTC.

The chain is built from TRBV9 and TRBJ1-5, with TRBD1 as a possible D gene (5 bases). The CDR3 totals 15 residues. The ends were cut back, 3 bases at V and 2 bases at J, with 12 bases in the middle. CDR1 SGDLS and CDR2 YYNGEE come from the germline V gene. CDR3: CASSATAWGNQPQHF. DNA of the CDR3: TGTGCCAGCAGCGCGACAGCTTGGGGCAATCAGCCCCAGCATTTT.

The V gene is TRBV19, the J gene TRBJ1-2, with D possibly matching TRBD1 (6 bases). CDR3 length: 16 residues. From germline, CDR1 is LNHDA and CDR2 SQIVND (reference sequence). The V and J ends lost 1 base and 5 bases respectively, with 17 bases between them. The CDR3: CASSIAGAAKGYGYTF. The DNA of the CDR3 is TGTGCCAGTAGTATAGCAGGGGCGGCGAAGGGGTATGGCTACACCTTC.